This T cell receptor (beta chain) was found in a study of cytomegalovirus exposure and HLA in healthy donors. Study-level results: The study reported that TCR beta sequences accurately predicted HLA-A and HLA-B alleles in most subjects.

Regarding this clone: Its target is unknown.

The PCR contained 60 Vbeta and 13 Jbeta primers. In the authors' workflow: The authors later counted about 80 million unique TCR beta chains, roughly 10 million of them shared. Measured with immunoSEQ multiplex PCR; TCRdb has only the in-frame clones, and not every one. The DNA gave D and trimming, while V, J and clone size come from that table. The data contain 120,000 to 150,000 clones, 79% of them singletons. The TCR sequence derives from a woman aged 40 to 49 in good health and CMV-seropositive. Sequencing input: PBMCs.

The CDR3 loop reads CASSGYARGGDTNYGYTF. The CDR3 nucleotides are TGTGCCAGCAGTGGATACGCGAGGGGTGGGGACACGAACTATGGCTACACCTTC. This chain uses TRBV27 with TRBJ1-2; D perhaps matches TRBD1 (6 bases). Germline values: CDR1 MNHEY, CDR2 SMNVEV (reference sequence). The CDR3 is made up of 18 amino acids. Trimming removed 5 bases at V and 2 bases at J, with 24 bases between.